What follows are 18 T cell receptor beta chains derived from one specimen sequenced in a study of identical twins. MiXCR, run by TCRdb on the 5' RACE reads, gives a single entry per CDR3 protein. The data contain a few hundred thousand distinct CDR3 sequences, 9% of them singletons. The specimen sequenced was naive T cells sorted from blood. The receptors stem from a woman aged 50 to 65 in good health.

Only a few counts were recorded for this clonotype. The chain employs TRBV2 and TRBJ1-4; possible D gene TRBD1, 5 bases. V lost 6 bases and J lost 8, with 31 bases in between. CDR3 size: 19 residues. Germline assignment: CDR1 SNHLY and CDR2 FYNNEI. The CDR3, as DNA: TGTGCCAGCAGACCGGGCTTGACAGCCAGTGGGGCCGGAGGAGAAAAACTGTTTTTT. Translating it yields CASRPGLTASGAGGEKLFF.

This clonotype appeared a few times. The chain carries TRBV4-1 and TRBJ2-7, with 7 positions matching TRBD1. The CDR3 runs to 15 residues. The germline gives CDR1 MGHRA, CDR2 YSYEKL. Trimming took 1 base from V and 2 from J; bases not matched to a gene: 5. CDR3 region: CASSQATGITYEQYV. The CDR3 DNA follows: TGCGCCAGCAGCCAAGCGACAGGGATCACCTACGAGCAGTACGTC.

This clonotype was counted at least ten times. The V call is TRBV29-1, the J call TRBJ2-7; 8 bases are a match to TRBD2. Germline CDR1 SQVTM, CDR2 ANQGSEA. V gave up 0 bases and J gave up 4 bases; unmatched junction bases: 5. The CDR3 is 14 residues long. CDR3: CSVEDPLAGYEQYF. The CDR3 DNA is TGCAGCGTTGAAGATCCATTAGCGGGATACGAGCAGTACTTC.

This clonotype was observed at least ten times. The V call is TRBV10-3, the J call TRBJ2-3; 7 positions agree with TRBD2. J lost 4 bases, V lost 5 bases, and 3 bases had no gene match. CDR1 is ENHRY and CDR2 is SYGVKD in the germline V gene. The CDR3 extends over 13 amino acids. The chain's CDR3 is CAISMLAADTQYF. The CDR3, as DNA: TGTGCCATCAGTATGCTAGCGGCAGATACGCAGTATTTT.

In this sample, this clonotype turned up a few times. The gene calls are TRBV20-1 and TRBJ1-4, with a weak D call TRBD1 (5 bases). This CDR3 region has 14 residues. Trimming pared 6 bases from V and 4 bases from J, leaving 15 bases between. Germline CDR1 DFQATT, CDR2 SNEGSKA (reference sequence). CDR3 amino acids: CSAITGGGNEKLFF. The CDR3, as DNA: TGCAGTGCCATCACGGGGGGGGGTAATGAAAAACTGTTTTTT.

The V gene is TRBV18, the J gene TRBJ2-1; TRBD2 matches at 7 bases. V lost 11 bases and J lost 6; bases outside the gene matches: 10. Germline-derived CDR1 and CDR2 are KGHSH and LQKENI. The CDR3 covers 13 residues. The CDR3 loop reads CARGAGRINEQFF. In DNA, the CDR3 is TGTGCCCGGGGAGCGGGAAGGATCAATGAGCAGTTCTTC.

This clonotype has at least ten counts. The genes are TRBV5-1 and TRBJ2-5; 12 bases agree with TRBD2. This CDR3 spans 16 amino acids. Germline CDR1 SGHRS, CDR2 YFSETQ. V trimming: 0 bases; J trimming: 4 bases; junction bases outside the gene matches: 4. CDR3 protein: CASSLGLAGEGETQYF. CDR3 coding DNA: TGCGCCAGCAGCTTGGGACTAGCGGGAGAGGGAGAGACCCAGTACTTC.

This clonotype was seen a handful of times. The chain employs TRBV5-1 and TRBJ2-2; 10 nucleotides line up with TRBD2. Trimming at V came to 2 bases and at J to 0 bases, leaving 1 base not matched to a gene. The CDR3 is 16 amino acids. The germline V gene encodes CDR1 SGHRS and CDR2 YFSETQ. This chain's CDR3 is CASSFLAGANTGELFF. CDR3 coding DNA: TGCGCCAGCAGCTTCCTAGCGGGAGCGAACACCGGGGAGCTGTTTTTT.

There are a few counts of this clonotype. The rearrangement joins TRBV24-1 to TRBJ1-5, with 9 bases aligning to TRBD1. This CDR3 has 15 residues. The junction had 4 bases not matched to a gene; V was cut back by 5 bases and J by 3 bases. Germline assignment: CDR1 KGHDR and CDR2 SFDVKD. This CDR3 is CATSAGQGFNQPQHF. CDR3 bases: TGTGCCACCAGTGCGGGACAGGGTTTCAATCAGCCCCAGCATTTT.

The rearrangement links TRBV24-1 to TRBJ2-1; TRBD2 might be the D (7 bases). V was shortened by 6 bases and J by 0 bases, with 11 bases between the two germline ends. Germline V gene sequence: CDR1 KGHDR, CDR2 SFDVKD. The CDR3 loop spans 15 amino acids. As DNA, the CDR3 is TGTGCCACCAGTCGGGGGGCCAGCTCCTACAATGAGCAGTTCTTC. It yields the protein CATSRGASSYNEQFF.

This clonotype was detected a few times. The chain links TRBV5-1 to TRBJ2-1, with 7 bases fitting TRBD1. Per the germline V gene, CDR1 is SGHRS and CDR2 is YFSETQ. The CDR3 has 13 residues. The J segment lost 13 bases and the V segment lost 3 bases, leaving 10 bases of the junction unmatched. The CDR3 region is CASSSPPDRVQFF. The DNA for the CDR3 is TGCGCCAGCAGCTCCCCCCCTGACAGGGTCCAGTTCTTC.

This clonotype was found many times. This chain connects TRBV29-1 to TRBJ2-1; TRBD1 aligns across 7 bases. The CDR3 is 15 amino acids. Germline-derived CDR1 and CDR2 are SQVTM and ANQGSEA. With V trimmed by 6 bases and J by 4 bases, 12 bases remained unmatched. CDR3: CSVGPGQTGYNEQFF. The CDR3 DNA is TGCAGCGTGGGACCGGGACAGACCGGGTACAATGAGCAGTTCTTC.

Turning to this clonotype: A read error is possible here, since a much larger clone lies one base away. The chain uses TRBV7-9 and TRBJ1-1; perhaps TRBD1 as D (6 bases). Germline V gene sequence: CDR1 SEHNR, CDR2 FQNEAQ (reference sequence). V shed 3 bases and J shed 3 bases, with 8 bases lying between them. This CDR3 is built from 13 residues. The CDR3 bases are TGTGCCAGCAGCTTCGACAGGTACACTGAAGCTTTCTTT. Translation gives CASSFDRYTEAFF.

This clonotype was counted a few times. The CDR3 spells CASSLAGQIYEQYF. The CDR3 bases are TGCGCCAGCAGCTTGGCCGGACAGATCTACGAGCAGTACTTC. The chain is built from TRBV5-1 and TRBJ2-7, with D maybe TRBD1 (6 bases). Germline V gives CDR1 SGHRS, CDR2 YFSETQ. This CDR3 has 14 residues. Trimming cost V 0 bases and J 3 bases, with 10 bases left between them.

This clonotype was recorded a few times. This chain links TRBV5-1 with TRBJ2-3; 7 bases align to TRBD1. V lost 6 bases, J lost 8 bases, and 12 bases stayed unmatched. Germline CDR1 reads SGHRS; CDR2 reads YFSETQ. The CDR3 has 14 amino acids. This chain's CDR3 is CASNSGTDRGTQYF. CDR3 coding DNA: TGCGCCAGCAACTCCGGGACAGACCGTGGTACGCAGTATTTT.

In this sample, this clonotype turned up many times. The chain is built from TRBV20-1 and TRBJ2-1; TRBD2 aligns across 8 bases. This CDR3 is built from 19 residues. Germline V gene lookup returns CDR1 DFQATT and CDR2 SNEGSKA (reference sequence). Trimming took 3 bases from V and 0 from J; bases not matched to a gene: 16. The CDR3, as DNA: TGCAGTGCTAGGCACGGCGGGCTAGCGGGCCTCTTCTCCTACAATGAGCAGTTCTTC. Translating it yields CSARHGGLAGLFSYNEQFF.

The chain joins TRBV9 to TRBJ2-4; 8 nucleotides match TRBD2. J gave up 8 bases and V 4 bases, and 8 bases lay outside the gene matches. Germline V CDR1 and CDR2: SGDLS, YYNGEE. This CDR3 has 14 residues. CDR3 sequence reads: CASSSAGTRDIQYF. DNA for the CDR3: TGTGCCAGCAGCTCCGCCGGGACTAGGGACATTCAGTACTTC. Variable domain in full (rest from reference TRBV9 and TRBJ2-4): DSGVTQTPKHLITATGQRVTLRCSPRSGDLSVYWYQQSLDQGLQFLIQYYNGEERAKGNILERFSAQQFPDLHSELNLSSLELGDSALYFCASSSAGTRDIQYFGAGTRLSVL.

The chain couples TRBV2 to TRBJ1-2; 10 nucleotides line up with TRBD1. The CDR3 has 17 amino acids. Germline CDR1 SNHLY, CDR2 FYNNEI. With V trimmed by 6 bases and J by 3 bases, 13 bases remained unmatched. The CDR3 is CASSVPEETGGDYGYTF. The CDR3 nucleotides read TGTGCCAGCAGCGTACCGGAAGAGACAGGGGGCGACTATGGCTACACCTTC.